This entry lists 13 T cell receptor beta chains sequenced from one sample in a study of beta chain features in type 1 diabetes. Notes on the study in general: In all four CD4+ subsets, TCRB CDR3 length was significantly, moderately reduced in type 1 diabetes.

Reverse transcribing all isolated RNA meant expressed TCRB transcripts were sequenced. Repertoires were generated with immunoSEQ multiplex PCR, while TCRdb's copy carries only in-frame clones and drops some. The sample gives 200,000 to 300,000 clones, about a fifth of which show up once; 0.028% is in the top ten. The antigens for these receptors are not known. The sample consisted of naive CD4+ T cells from blood. These TCRs come from a middle-aged woman with type 1 diabetes.

The chain has TRBV9 and TRBJ2-5; 12 nucleotides align to TRBD2. The V segment lost 3 bases and the J segment 5 bases; nucleotides outside the gene matches: 2. The germline V gene has CDR1 SGDLS and CDR2 YYNGEE. The CDR3 runs 14 residues. DNA of the CDR3: TGTGCCAGCAGCGGGACTAGCGGGGTGGAGACCCAGTACTTC. It yields the protein CASSGTSGVETQYF.

The V call is TRBV6-5, the J call TRBJ2-7; D perhaps matches TRBD2 (5 bases). CDR1 is MNHEY, CDR2 SVGAGI, per germline. The CDR3 is made up of 12 amino acids. The V end was cut by 8 bases, the J end by 4 bases, with 12 bases between. The CDR3 DNA sequence: TGTGCCAGCGTGGGCAGCGGATACGAGCAGTACTTC. This encodes CASVGSGYEQYF.

The chain employs TRBV19 and TRBJ2-1; 16 positions agree with TRBD2. V gave up 8 bases and J gave up 7 bases; unmatched junction bases: 5. This CDR3 is built from 15 residues. CDR1 and CDR2 from the germline V gene are LNHDA and SQIVND (reference sequence). CDR3 nucleotide sequence: TGTGCCAGTGCGGGACTAGCGGGAGGGTTGAATGAGCAGTTCTTC. Its protein product is CASAGLAGGLNEQFF. Based on the CDR3 plus reference TRBV19 and TRBJ2-1, the full variable domain is DGGITQSPKYLFRKEGQNVTLSCEQNLNHDAMYWYRQDPGQGLRLIYYSQIVNDFQKGDIAEGYSVSREKKESFPLTVTSAQKNPTAFYLCASAGLAGGLNEQFFGPGTRLTVL.

The rearrangement links TRBV29-1 to TRBJ1-2, with D unclear. The V gene's germline CDR1 is SQVTM and CDR2 ANQGSEA. The CDR3 contains 11 residues. CDR3 sequence: CRGGGPYGYTF. As DNA, the CDR3 is TGCAGGGGAGGAGGTCCCTATGGCTACACCTTC.

V usage is TRBV9 and J usage is TRBJ2-5, with TRBD1 matching 10 bases. CDR1 and CDR2 (germline): SGDLS, YYNGEE. Germline trimming cut 4 bases from V and 0 bases from J; bases unmatched to any gene: 12. The CDR3 extends over 18 amino acids. The CDR3 DNA sequence: TGTGCCAGCAGCCCAAAGCCGCCGGGACAGGGGTACCAAGAGACCCAGTACTTC. This codes for CASSPKPPGQGYQETQYF.

This clone occurred a few times. J is TRBJ1-2 and V is TRBV4-2; D may be TRBD1 (5 bases). V gave up 2 bases and J gave up 8 bases, with 18 bases separating them. This CDR3 comprises 15 residues. Germline assignment: CDR1 LGHNA and CDR2 YNFKEQ. The CDR3 nucleotides are TGTGCCAGCAGCCAACTTTCCGTGGGGGGGAACGGCTACACCTTC. It codes for CASSQLSVGGNGYTF.

The chain employs TRBV9 and TRBJ1-1; D unclear. The CDR3 is 15 residues long. CDR1 is SGDLS and CDR2 is YYNGEE in the germline V gene. V shed 6 bases and J shed 2 bases, with 17 bases lying between them. The CDR3: CASKGRGGNNTEAFF. DNA of the CDR3: TGTGCCAGCAAGGGCCGAGGAGGGAATAACACTGAAGCTTTCTTT.

V gene TRBV5-1 combines with J gene TRBJ2-2; 7 nucleotides match TRBD1. CDR3 length: 16 amino acids. With 1 base clipped from V and 2 bases from J, the junction kept 5 bases outside the gene matches. CDR1 SGHRS and CDR2 YFSETQ come from the germline V gene. The CDR3: CASSLIWDSNTGELFF. CDR3 DNA: TGCGCCAGCAGCTTGATCTGGGACAGTAACACCGGGGAGCTGTTTTTT.

The chain couples TRBV27 to TRBJ2-1, with TRBD2 matching 10 bases. The germline gives CDR1 MNHEY, CDR2 SMNVEV (reference sequence). CDR3 length: 18 amino acids. Unmatched junction bases numbered 11, after V lost 3 bases and J lost 3 bases. CDR3 residues: CASSFYRLAGAVYNEQFF. The CDR3 bases are TGTGCCAGCAGTTTTTATCGGCTAGCGGGGGCCGTCTACAATGAGCAGTTCTTC.

The rearrangement links TRBV27 to TRBJ2-7; 12 bases line up with TRBD1. Germline V CDR1 and CDR2: MNHEY, SMNVEV (reference sequence). The CDR3 consists of 15 residues. V trimming: 4 bases; J trimming: 6 bases; junction bases outside the gene matches: 7. The CDR3 DNA reads TGTGCCAGCAGTTCCGGGACAGGGGGCGGACGCGAGCAGTACTTC. Translation: CASSSGTGGGREQYF.

V gene TRBV6-6 combines with J gene TRBJ1-1; 7 positions match TRBD1. The CDR3 contains 13 residues. The germline V gene has CDR1 MNHNY and CDR2 SVGAGI (reference sequence). Trimming cost V 5 bases and J 4 bases; bases outside gene matches: 4. CDR3 sequence reads: CASSHGQVTEAFF. CDR3 nucleotide sequence: TGTGCCAGCAGTCATGGACAGGTCACTGAAGCTTTCTTT.

V is TRBV4-1 and J is TRBJ2-7, with D perhaps matching TRBD1 (6 bases). The CDR3 sequence is 15 residues long. The ends were cut back, 2 bases at V and 3 bases at J, with 14 bases in the middle. Per germline, CDR1 MGHRA and CDR2 YSYEKL. Here the CDR3 DNA reads TGCGCCAGCAGCCAACCAGGGGCCTCCAGCTACGAGCAGTACTTC. Translation gives CASSQPGASSYEQYF.

CDR3 sequence (DNA): TGTGCCAGCAGTCCAGGGGTGGGAGAGACCCAGTACTTC. This sequence encodes CASSPGVGETQYF. The V and J genes are TRBV28 and TRBJ2-5; D is perhaps TRBD1 (6 bases). Between the trimmed V and J ends, which lost 5 bases and 4 bases, there was a span of 11 bases. Germline V gives CDR1 MDHEN, CDR2 SYDVKM. The CDR3 is made up of 13 amino acids.